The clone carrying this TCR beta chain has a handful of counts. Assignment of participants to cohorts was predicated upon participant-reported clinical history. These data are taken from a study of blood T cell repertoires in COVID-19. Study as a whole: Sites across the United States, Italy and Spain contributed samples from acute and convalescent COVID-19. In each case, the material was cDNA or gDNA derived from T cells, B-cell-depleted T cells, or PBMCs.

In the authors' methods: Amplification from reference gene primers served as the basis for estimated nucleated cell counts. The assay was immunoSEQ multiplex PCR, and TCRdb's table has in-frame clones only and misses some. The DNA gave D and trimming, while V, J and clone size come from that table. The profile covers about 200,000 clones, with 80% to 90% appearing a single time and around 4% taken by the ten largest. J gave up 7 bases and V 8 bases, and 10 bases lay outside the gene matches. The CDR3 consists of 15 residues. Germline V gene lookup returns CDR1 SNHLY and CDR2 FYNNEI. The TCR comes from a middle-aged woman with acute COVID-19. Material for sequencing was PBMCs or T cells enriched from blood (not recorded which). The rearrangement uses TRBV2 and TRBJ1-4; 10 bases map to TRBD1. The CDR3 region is CASSKLGTGVEKLFF. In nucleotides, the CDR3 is TGTGCCAGCTCGAAACTCGGGACAGGGGTTGAAAAACTGTTTTTT.